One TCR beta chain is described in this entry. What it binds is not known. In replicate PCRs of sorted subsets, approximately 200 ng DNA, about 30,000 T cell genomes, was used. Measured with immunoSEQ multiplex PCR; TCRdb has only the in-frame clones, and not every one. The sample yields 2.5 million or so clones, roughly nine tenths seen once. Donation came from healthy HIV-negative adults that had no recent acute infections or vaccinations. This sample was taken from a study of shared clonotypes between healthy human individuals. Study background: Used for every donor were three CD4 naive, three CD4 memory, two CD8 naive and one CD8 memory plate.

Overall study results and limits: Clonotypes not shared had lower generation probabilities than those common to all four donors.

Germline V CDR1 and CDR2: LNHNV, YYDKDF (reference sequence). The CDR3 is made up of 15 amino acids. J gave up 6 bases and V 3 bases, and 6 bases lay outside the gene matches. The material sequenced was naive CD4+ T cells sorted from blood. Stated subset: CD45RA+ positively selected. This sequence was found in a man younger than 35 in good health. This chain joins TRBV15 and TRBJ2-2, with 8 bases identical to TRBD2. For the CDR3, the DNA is TGTGCCACCAGCAGGGGAGGGACTAGTCCCGGGGAGCTGTTTTTT. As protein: CATSRGGTSPGELFF.